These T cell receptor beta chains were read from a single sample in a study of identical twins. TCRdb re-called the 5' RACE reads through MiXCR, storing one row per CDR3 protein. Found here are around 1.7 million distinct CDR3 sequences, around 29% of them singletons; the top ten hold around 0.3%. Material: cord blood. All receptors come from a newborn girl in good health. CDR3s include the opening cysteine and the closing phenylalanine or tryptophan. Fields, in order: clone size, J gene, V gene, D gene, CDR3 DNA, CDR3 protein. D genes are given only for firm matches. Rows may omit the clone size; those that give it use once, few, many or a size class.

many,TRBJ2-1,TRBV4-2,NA,TGTGCCAGCAGCCACCCTATTATGAGGGGTAGAAGCAATGAGCAGTTCTTC,CASSHPIMRGRSNEQFF
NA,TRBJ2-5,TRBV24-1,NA,TGTGCCACCAGTGATTCAGGGGAAGAGACCCAGTACTTC,CATSDSGEETQYF
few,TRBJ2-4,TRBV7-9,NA,TGTGCCAGCAGCTCCAGGCGGTGGGAGCAGTACTTC,CASSSRRWEQYF
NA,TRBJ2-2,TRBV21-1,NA,TGTGCCAGCAGCCCCGAAGGTGGGGTCACCGGGGAGCTGTTTTTT,CASSPEGGVTGELFF
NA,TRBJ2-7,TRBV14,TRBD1,TGTGCCAGCAGCCAAGCCCTCCAAACCAAAGGGACAGGGGTAAACGAGCAGTACTTC,CASSQALQTKGTGVNEQYF
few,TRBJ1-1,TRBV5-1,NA,TGCGCCAGCAGCAGGGCGAGGGACACTGAAGCTTTCTTT,CASSRARDTEAFF
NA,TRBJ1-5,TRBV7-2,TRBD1,TGTGCCAGCAGCTTGGGTCCCGGGACAGGGGTCAATCAGCCCCAGCATTTT,CASSLGPGTGVNQPQHF
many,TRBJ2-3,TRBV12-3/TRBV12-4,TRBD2,TGTGCCAGCAGTGCCTTAGCGGGGGGTCGCACAGATACGCAGTATTTT,CASSALAGGRTDTQYF
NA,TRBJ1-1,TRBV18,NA,TGTGCCAGCTCACCAGACAGGAAGAACACTGAAGCTTTCTTT,CASSPDRKNTEAFF
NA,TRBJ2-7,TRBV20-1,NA,TGCAGTGCTAGTCCGGCAGGCAGGGTCTACGAGCAGTACTTC,CSASPAGRVYEQYF
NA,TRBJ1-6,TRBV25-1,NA,TGTGGCAGCAGTGAATTCGGAGGGTGGGGTGATTCACCCCTCCACTTT,CGSSEFGGWGDSPLHF
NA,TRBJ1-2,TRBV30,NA,TGTGCCTGGGCTCGGGTAGTGTCGGGCTACACCTTC,CAWARVVSGYTF
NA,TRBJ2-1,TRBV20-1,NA,TGCAGTGCTAGTTCTCTATTCGGCTACAATGAGCAGTTCTTC,CSASSLFGYNEQFF
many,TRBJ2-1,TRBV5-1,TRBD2,TGCGCCAGCAGCCCGTTCGGACTAGCGGGGGGATCCTACAATGAGCAGTTCTTC,CASSPFGLAGGSYNEQFF
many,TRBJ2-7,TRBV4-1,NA,TGCGCCAGCAGCCCGGGACTGATTTCCTACGAGCAGTACTTC,CASSPGLISYEQYF
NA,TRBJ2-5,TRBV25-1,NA,TGTGCCAGCAGTGTAAGGGGGATTGGGGAGACCCAGTACTTC,CASSVRGIGETQYF
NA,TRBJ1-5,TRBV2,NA,TGTGCCAGCGGCAGGGACCAGCCCCAGCATTTT,CASGRDQPQHF
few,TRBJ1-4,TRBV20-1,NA,TGCAGTGCTAGAGATCGGGAACTTGAAAAACTGTTTTTT,CSARDRELEKLFF
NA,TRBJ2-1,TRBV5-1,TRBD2,TGCGCCAGCAGCTTGATGGGACTAGCGGGAGGTGGCAATGAGCAGTTCTTC,CASSLMGLAGGGNEQFF
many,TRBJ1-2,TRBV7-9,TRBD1,TGTGCCAGCAGCTGGACTGACAGGGCCTTTAACTATGGCTACACCTTC,CASSWTDRAFNYGYTF
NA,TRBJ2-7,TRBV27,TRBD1,TGTGCCAGCAGTTTGTGGGGACAGCACTCCTACGAGCAGTACTTC,CASSLWGQHSYEQYF
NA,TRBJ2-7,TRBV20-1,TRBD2,TGCAGTGCCATGTTAGCGGGGCCAACCTACGAGCAGTACTTC,CSAMLAGPTYEQYF
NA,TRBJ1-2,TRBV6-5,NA,TGTGCCAGCAAGAGTCCCAACTATGGCTACACCTTC,CASKSPNYGYTF
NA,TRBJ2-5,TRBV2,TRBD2,TGTGCCAGCATAGGGCTAGCGGGAGTGACCTACTCGGATGAGCAGTACTTC,CASIGLAGVTYSDEQYF
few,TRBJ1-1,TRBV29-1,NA,TGCAGCGTTCCTGGCCAGGGGTCGATGAACACTGAAGCTTTCTTT,CSVPGQGSMNTEAFF
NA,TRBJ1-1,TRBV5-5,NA,TGTGCCAGCAGCTTGGCCGGGGGGCACGCTGAAGCTTTCTTT,CASSLAGGHAEAFF
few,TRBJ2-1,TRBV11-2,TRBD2,TGTGCCAGCAGCTCGACTAGCGGGAGGGCCAGCGATGAGCAGTTCTTC,CASSSTSGRASDEQFF
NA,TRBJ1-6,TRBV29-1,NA,TGCAGCGTTCTCCCCCCAGGCCTCCTGGGAAGCTCGCCCCTCCACTTT,CSVLPPGLLGSSPLHF
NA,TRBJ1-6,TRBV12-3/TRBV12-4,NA,TGTGCCAGCAGTTCCCTGGGCGGGGGGCATAGGAATTCACCCCTCCACTTT,CASSSLGGGHRNSPLHF
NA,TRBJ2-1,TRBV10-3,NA,TGCGCCATCAGTGAGTCGACTTGGCTGCAAAGGAATGAGCAGTTCTTC,CAISESTWLQRNEQFF
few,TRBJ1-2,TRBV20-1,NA,TGCAGTACCCCTAGTCCGGGGCACTATGGCTACACCTTC,CSTPSPGHYGYTF
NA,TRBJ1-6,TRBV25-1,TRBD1,TGTGCCAGCAGTGAATGGACAGGGGTTTCACCCCTCCACTTT,CASSEWTGVSPLHF
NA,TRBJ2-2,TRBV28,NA,TGTGCCAGCAGTAATAACGCCGGGGAGCTGTTTTTT,CASSNNAGELFF
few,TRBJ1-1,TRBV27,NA,TGTGCCAGCAGTCGACAGCTTATGAACACTGAAGCTTTCTTT,CASSRQLMNTEAFF
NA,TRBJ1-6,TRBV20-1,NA,TGCAGTGCCGTAGTTGGGCGGTATAATTCACCCCTCCACTTT,CSAVVGRYNSPLHF
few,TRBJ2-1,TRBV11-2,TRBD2,TGTGCCAGCAACCAAGCGGGGGACAATGAGCAGTTCTTC,CASNQAGDNEQFF
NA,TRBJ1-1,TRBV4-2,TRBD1,TGTGCCAGCAGCCAAGATTTGGGGACAGGGGGCGCGAGGACTGAAGCTTTCTTT,CASSQDLGTGGARTEAFF
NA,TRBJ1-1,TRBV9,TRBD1,TGTGTCAGCAGCGTAGAGGGGGCTCACGGCACTGAAGCTTTCTTT,CVSSVEGAHGTEAFF
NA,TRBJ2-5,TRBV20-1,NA,TGCAGTGCTAGAGAGATAGACCTCTATGAGACCCAGTACTTC,CSAREIDLYETQYF
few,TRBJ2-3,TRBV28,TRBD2,TGTGCCAGCAGTTTATGGGCGGGAGATGTAACAGATACGCAGTATTTT,CASSLWAGDVTDTQYF
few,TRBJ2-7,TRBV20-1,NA,TGCAGTGCTAGAGATCAGATGAAGGGTGGCGAGCAGTACTTC,CSARDQMKGGEQYF
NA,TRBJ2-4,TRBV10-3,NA,TGTGCCATCAGTCCCGGGACTTACCAAGAGGCCCAGTACTTC,CAISPGTYQEAQYF
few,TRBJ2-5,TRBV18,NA,TGTGCCAGCTCGCGACTGGTTAGGGGGCAGTACTTC,CASSRLVRGQYF
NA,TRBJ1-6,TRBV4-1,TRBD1,TGCGCCAGCAGCCAAGATGGGACAGGGGACGTTTCACCCCTCCACTTT,CASSQDGTGDVSPLHF
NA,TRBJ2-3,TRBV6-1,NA,TGTGCCAGCAGTGAAGGCATCGGCTGGGTAGATACGCAGTATTTT,CASSEGIGWVDTQYF
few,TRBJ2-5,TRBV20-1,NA,TGCAGTGCTACCACGCGGGGACAATCCCAAGAGACCCAGTACTTC,CSATTRGQSQETQYF
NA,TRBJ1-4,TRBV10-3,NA,TGTGCCATCAGTGACCGGGGGGTGGGTGAAAAACTGTTTTTT,CAISDRGVGEKLFF
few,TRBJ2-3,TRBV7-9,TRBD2,TGTGCCAGCAGCTTAGAAGGGACTAGCCGGTCCACAGATACGCAGTATTTT,CASSLEGTSRSTDTQYF
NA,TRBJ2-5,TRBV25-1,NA,TGTGCTGGCACTGAGGGGGTTCGAGGACAAGAGACCCAGTACTTC,CAGTEGVRGQETQYF
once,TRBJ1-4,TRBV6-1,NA,TGTGCCAGCAGTAAACAGGGTGCAGGTGAAAAACTGTTTTTT,CASSKQGAGEKLFF
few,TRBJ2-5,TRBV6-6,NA,TGTGCCAGCGGTTTCACGGAGACCCAGTACTTC,CASGFTETQYF
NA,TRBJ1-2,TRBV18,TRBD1,TGTGCCACCTTACGGACAGGGATCTATGGCTACACCTTC,CATLRTGIYGYTF